This TCR beta chain appears in the sequencing data of a study of T cell responses to AZD1222 COVID-19 vaccine. CDR1 and CDR2 from the germline V gene are SEHNR and FQNEAQ (reference sequence). The CDR3 sequence is 13 residues long. The V gene lost 5 bases and the J gene lost 4 bases, with 11 bases spanning the gap. Clones were sequenced by immunoSEQ multiplex PCR, and TCRdb holds only the in-frame ones, with some missing. The profile covers over 100,000 clones, with approximately 93% appearing a single time and under 5.5% taken by the ten largest. Specimen: peripheral blood, collected on day 0 of AZD1222 vaccination. This clonotype was obtained from an adult in good health. The chain couples TRBV7-9 to TRBJ2-5; D is possibly TRBD1 (6 bases). CDR3 nucleotides: TGTGCCAGCAGCCGCGACAGGATAGAGACCCAGTACTTC. Its translation: CASSRDRIETQYF. The variable domain in full, with the rest retrieved from reference TRBV7-9 and TRBJ2-5, is DTGVSQNPRHKITKRGQNVTFRCDPISEHNRLYWYRQTLGQGPEFLTYFQNEAQLEKSRLLSDRFSAERPKGSFSTLEIQRTEQGDSAMYLCASSRDRIETQYFGPGTRLLVL.